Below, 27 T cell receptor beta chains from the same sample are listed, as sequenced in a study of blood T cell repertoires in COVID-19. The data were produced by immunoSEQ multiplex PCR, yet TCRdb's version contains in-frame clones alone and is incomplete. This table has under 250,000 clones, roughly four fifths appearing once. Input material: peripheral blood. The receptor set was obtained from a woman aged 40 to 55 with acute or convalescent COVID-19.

In DNA form, the CDR3 reads TGTGCCAGCAGACCATTCAGGGGGCCGAACACCGGGGAGCTGTTTTTT. This translates into CASRPFRGPNTGELFF. The chain employs TRBV3-1 (or the pseudogene TRBV3-2) and TRBJ2-2, with 8 bases lining up with TRBD1. V shed 6 bases and J 0 bases; nucleotides not matched to a gene: 6. Germline assignment: CDR1 LGHDT and CDR2 YNNKEL (reference sequence). This CDR3 has 16 residues.

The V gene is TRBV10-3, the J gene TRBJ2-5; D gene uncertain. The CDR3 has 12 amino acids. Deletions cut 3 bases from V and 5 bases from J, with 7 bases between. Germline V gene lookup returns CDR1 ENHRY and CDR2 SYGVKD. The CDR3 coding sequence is TGTGCCATCAGTGAAACTCGGGAGACCCAGTACTTC. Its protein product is CAISETRETQYF.

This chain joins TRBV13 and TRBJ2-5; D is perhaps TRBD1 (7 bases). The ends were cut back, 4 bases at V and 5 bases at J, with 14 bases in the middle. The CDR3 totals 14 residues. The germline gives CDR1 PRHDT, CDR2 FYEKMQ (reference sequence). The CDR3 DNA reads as TGTGCCAGCAGCTACGACAGGGCGGGGGAGACCCAGTACTTC. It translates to CASSYDRAGETQYF.

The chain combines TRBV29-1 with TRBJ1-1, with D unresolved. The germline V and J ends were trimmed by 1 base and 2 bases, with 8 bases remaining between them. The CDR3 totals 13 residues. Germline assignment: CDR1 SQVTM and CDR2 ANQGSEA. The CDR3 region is CSVEGQTNTEAFF. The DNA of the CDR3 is TGCAGCGTTGAAGGTCAGACAAACACTGAAGCTTTCTTT.

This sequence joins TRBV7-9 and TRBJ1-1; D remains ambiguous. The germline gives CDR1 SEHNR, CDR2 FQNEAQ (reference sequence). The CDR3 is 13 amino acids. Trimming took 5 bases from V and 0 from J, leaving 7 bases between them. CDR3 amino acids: CASSSPMNTEAFF. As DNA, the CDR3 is TGTGCCAGCAGCAGCCCTATGAACACTGAAGCTTTCTTT.

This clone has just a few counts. CDR3 DNA: TGTGCCAGCAGCGTCCCGGGACAGGGCCTATATGGCTACACCTTC. Translated: CASSVPGQGLYGYTF. The chain couples TRBV5-6 to TRBJ1-2; 9 nucleotides agree with TRBD1. Looked up from germline, CDR1 is SGHDT and CDR2 is YYEEEE. The CDR3 is made up of 15 amino acids. V shed 4 bases, J shed 5 bases, and the junction held 9 bases outside the gene matches.

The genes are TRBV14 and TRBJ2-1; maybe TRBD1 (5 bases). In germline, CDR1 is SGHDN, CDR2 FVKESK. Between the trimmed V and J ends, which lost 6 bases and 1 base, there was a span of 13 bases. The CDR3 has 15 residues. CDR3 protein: CASSRQLLSYNEQFF. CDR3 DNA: TGTGCCAGCAGTCGACAGTTACTATCCTACAATGAGCAGTTCTTC. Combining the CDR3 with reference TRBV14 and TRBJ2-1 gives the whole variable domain EAGVTQFPSHSVIEKGQTVTLRCDPISGHDNLYWYRRVMGKEIKFLLHFVKESKQDESGMPNNRFLAERTGGTYSTLKVQPAELEDSGVYFCASSRQLLSYNEQFFGPGTRLTVL.

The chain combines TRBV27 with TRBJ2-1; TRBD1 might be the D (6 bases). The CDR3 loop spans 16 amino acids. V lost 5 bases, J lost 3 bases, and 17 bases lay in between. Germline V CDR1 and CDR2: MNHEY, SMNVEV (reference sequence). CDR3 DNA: TGTGCCAGCAGTAAAACATCAGGGGTGGGCTACAATGAGCAGTTCTTC. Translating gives CASSKTSGVGYNEQFF.

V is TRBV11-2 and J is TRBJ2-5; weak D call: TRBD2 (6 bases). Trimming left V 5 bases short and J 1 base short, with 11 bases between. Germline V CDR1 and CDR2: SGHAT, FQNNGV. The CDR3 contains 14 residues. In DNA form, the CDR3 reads TGTGCCAGCAGCGCCAGGCGGGGCCAAGAGACCCAGTACTTC. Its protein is CASSARRGQETQYF.

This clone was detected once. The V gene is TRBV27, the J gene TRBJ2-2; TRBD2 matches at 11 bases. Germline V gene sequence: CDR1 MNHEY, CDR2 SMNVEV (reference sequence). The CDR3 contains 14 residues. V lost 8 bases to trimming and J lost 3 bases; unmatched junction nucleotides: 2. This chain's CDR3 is CASRLAGYTGELFF. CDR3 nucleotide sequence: TGTGCCAGCCGACTAGCGGGGTACACCGGGGAGCTGTTTTTT.

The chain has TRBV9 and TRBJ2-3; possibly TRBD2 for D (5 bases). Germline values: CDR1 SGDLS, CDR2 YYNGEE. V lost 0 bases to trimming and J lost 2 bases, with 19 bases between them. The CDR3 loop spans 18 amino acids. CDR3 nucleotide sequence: TGTGCCAGCAGCGTAGGCGGGTGGTCGCCTTCGCCCACAGATACGCAGTATTTT. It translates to CASSVGGWSPSPTDTQYF.

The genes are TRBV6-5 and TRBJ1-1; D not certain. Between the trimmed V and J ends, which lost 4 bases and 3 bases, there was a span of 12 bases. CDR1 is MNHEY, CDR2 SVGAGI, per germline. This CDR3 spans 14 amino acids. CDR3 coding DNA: TGTGCCAGCAGTTCGTCGGTGGGCGACACTGAAGCTTTCTTT. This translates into CASSSSVGDTEAFF.

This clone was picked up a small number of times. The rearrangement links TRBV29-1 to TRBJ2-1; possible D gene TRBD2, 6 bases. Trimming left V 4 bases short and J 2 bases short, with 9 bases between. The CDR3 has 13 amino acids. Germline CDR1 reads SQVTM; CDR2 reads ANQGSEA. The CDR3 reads CSVVADTYNEQFF. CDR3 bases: TGCAGCGTTGTAGCGGATACCTACAATGAGCAGTTCTTC.

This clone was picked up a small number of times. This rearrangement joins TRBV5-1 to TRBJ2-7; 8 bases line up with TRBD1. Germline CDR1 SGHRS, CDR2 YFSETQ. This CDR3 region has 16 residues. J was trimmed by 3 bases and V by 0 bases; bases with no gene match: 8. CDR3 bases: TGCGCCAGCAGCTTGGGTCAGGGGGCGTCAGTCTACGAGCAGTACTTC. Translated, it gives CASSLGQGASVYEQYF.

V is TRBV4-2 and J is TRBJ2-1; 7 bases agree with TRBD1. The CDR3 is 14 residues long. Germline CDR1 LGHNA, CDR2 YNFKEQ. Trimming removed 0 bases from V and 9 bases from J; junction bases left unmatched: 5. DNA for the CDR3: TGTGCCAGCAGCCAAGATGGGGACAGTGCTGAGCAGTTCTTC. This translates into CASSQDGDSAEQFF.

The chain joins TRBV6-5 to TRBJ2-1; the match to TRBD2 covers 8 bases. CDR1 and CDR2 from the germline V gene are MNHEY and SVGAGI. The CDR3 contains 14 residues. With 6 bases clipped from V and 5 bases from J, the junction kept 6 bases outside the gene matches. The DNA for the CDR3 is TGTGCCAGCAGAAAGAGCGGGGGTAACAATGAGCAGTTCTTC. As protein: CASRKSGGNNEQFF.

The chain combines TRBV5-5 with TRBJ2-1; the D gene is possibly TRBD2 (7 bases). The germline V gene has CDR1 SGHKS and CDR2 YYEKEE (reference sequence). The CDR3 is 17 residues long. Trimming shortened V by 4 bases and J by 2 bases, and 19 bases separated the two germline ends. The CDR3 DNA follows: TGTGCCAGCAGCCACTCGGGGGGCCCGAGTCCCTACAATGAGCAGTTCTTC. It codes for CASSHSGGPSPYNEQFF. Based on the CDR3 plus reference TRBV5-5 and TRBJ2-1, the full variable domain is DAGVTQSPTHLIKTRGQQVTLRCSPISGHKSVSWYQQVLGQGPQFIFQYYEKEERGRGNFPDRFSARQFPNYSSELNVNALLLGDSALYLCASSHSGGPSPYNEQFFGPGTRLTVL.

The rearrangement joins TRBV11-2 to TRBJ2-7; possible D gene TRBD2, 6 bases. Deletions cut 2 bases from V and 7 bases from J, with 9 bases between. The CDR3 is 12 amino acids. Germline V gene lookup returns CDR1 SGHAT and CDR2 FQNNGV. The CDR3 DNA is TGTGCCAGCAGCTTAACGGGGGAGGAGCAGTACTTC. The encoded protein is CASSLTGEEQYF.

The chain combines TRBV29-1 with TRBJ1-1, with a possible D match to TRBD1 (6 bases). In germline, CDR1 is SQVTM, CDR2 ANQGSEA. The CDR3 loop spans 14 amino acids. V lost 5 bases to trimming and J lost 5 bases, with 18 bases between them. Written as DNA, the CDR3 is TGCAGCGTTCGTGGGGGCCACGGGGAGACTGAAGCTTTCTTT. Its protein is CSVRGGHGETEAFF.

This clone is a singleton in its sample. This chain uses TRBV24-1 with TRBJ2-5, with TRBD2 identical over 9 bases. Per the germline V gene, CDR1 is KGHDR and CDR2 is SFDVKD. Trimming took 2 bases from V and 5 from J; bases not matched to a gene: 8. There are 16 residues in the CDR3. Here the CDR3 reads CATSDSVAGALETQYF. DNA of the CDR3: TGTGCCACCAGTGATTCAGTAGCGGGAGCCCTGGAGACCCAGTACTTC.

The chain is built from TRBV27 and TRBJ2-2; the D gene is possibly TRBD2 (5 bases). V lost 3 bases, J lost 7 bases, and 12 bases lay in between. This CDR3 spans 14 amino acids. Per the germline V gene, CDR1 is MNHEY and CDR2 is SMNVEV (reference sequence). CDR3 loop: CASSFFLGSGELFF. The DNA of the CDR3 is TGTGCCAGCAGTTTCTTCTTGGGGAGCGGGGAGCTGTTTTTT.

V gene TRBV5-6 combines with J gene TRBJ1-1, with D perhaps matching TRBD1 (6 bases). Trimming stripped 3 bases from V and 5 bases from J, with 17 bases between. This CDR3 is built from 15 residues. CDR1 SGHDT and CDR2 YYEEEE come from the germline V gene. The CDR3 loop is CASSSWPQGRTEAFF. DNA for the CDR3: TGTGCCAGCAGCTCCTGGCCCCAGGGGAGAACTGAAGCTTTCTTT. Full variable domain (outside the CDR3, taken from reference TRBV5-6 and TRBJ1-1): DAGVTQSPTHLIKTRGQQVTLRCSPKSGHDTVSWYQQALGQGPQFIFQYYEEEERQRGNFPDRFSGHQFPNYSSELNVNALLLGDSALYLCASSSWPQGRTEAFFGQGTRLTVV.

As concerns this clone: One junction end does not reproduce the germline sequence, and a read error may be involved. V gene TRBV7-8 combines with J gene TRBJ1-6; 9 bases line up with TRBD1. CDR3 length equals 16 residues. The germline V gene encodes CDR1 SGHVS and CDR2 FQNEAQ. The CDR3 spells CASSLVPGQGTAPLHF. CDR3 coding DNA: TGTGCCAGTAGCTTAGTACCGGGACAGGGAACTGCACCCCTCCACTTT.

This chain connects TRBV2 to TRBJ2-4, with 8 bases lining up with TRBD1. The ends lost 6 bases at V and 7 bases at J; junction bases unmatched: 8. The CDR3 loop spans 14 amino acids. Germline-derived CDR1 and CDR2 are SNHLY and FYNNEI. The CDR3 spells CASSRQGQKNIQYF. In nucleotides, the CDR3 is TGTGCCAGCAGCCGACAGGGGCAAAAGAACATTCAGTACTTC.

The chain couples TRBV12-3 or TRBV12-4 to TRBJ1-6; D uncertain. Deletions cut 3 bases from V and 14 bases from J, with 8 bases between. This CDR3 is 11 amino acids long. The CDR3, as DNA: TGTGCCAGCAGTTTGGGAGGCACCCTCCACTTT. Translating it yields CASSLGGTLHF.

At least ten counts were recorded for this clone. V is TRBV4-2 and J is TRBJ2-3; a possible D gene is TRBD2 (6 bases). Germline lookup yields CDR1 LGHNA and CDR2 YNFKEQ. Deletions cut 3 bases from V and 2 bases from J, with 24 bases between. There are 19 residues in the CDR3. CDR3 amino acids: CASSHRPQVGGETTDTQYF. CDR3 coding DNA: TGTGCCAGCAGCCACCGCCCCCAAGTGGGCGGGGAGACCACAGATACGCAGTATTTT.

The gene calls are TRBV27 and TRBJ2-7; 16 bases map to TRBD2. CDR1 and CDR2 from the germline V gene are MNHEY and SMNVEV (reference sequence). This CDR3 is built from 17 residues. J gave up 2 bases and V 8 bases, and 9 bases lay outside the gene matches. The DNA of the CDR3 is TGTGCCAGCCAGCAGCCGGGACTAGCGGGAGGGCCCTACGAGCAGTACTTC. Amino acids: CASQQPGLAGGPYEQYF.